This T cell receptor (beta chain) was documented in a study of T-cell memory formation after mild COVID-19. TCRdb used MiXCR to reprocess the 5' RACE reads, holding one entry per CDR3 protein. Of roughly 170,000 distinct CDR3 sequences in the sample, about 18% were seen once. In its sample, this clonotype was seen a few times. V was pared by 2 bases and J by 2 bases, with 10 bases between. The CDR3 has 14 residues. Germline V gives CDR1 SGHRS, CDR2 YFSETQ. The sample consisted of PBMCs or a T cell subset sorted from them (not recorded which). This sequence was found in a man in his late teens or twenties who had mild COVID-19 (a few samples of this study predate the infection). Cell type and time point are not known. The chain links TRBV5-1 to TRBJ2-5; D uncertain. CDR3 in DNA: TGCGCCAGCAGCTTCCCGACCAAGCAAGAGACCCAGTACTTC. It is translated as CASSFPTKQETQYF.